Below are 31 T cell receptor beta chains sequenced from a single sample in a study of glioma-infiltrating T cells (dated by TCRdb to 2016 to 2017). The reads were generated on an Illumina MiSeq. The iRepertoire nested amplicon-rescue multiplex PCR (arm-PCR) platform was used to amplify TCR alpha and beta CDR3 regions from RNA. Using fastp trimming at Q25 and MiXCR clonotype assembly, TCRdb reanalyzed the public sequencing data and kept in-frame beta chains. For every CDR3 protein sequence, its rows merge into one entry that carries the most common genes and DNA. Here the sample has about 140,000 distinct CDR3 sequences; approximately 40% occur a single time. 20% of the sample rests with the top ten. The sample comprised glioma tissue, nonneoplastic brain tissue, or PBMCs (not recorded which). Receptors originate from a human donor with low-grade glioma or glioblastoma, undergoing nonglioma brain surgery, or in good health (not recorded which).

This chain links TRBV25-1 with TRBJ2-1; 10 nucleotides match TRBD1. In germline, CDR1 is MGHDK, CDR2 SYGVNS. The CDR3 is made up of 15 amino acids. With V trimmed by 6 bases and J by 2 bases, 4 bases remained unmatched. The DNA for the CDR3 is TGTGCCAGCAGCCACGGGACAGGGGCCTACAATGAGCAGTTCTTC. As protein: CASSHGTGAYNEQFF.

There are a few counts of this clonotype. The chain couples TRBV20-1 to TRBJ2-3; tentatively, D is TRBD1 (6 bases). Trimming cost V 3 bases and J 0 bases, with 10 bases left between them. Germline loops: CDR1 DFQATT, CDR2 SNEGSKA (reference sequence). The CDR3 runs 14 residues. For the CDR3, the DNA is TGCAGTGCTAGGTCAGGGGCGAGCACAGATACGCAGTATTTT. Translation gives CSARSGASTDTQYF.

V gene TRBV27 combines with J gene TRBJ1-5; D perhaps matches TRBD1 (6 bases). This CDR3 is built from 13 residues. V was clipped by 5 bases and J by 7 bases, with 12 bases between them. CDR1 is MNHEY, CDR2 SMNVEV, per germline (reference sequence). The CDR3 here is CASSHRAKQPQHF. CDR3 sequence (DNA): TGTGCCAGCAGTCACAGGGCCAAGCAGCCCCAGCATTTT.

The table lists this clonotype with a few counts. The chain is built from TRBV20-1 and TRBJ2-7, with TRBD2 matching over 9 bases. CDR3 length: 14 residues. Per germline, CDR1 DFQATT and CDR2 SNEGSKA (reference sequence). Trimming removed 5 bases from V and 0 bases from J; junction bases left unmatched: 5. DNA for the CDR3: TGCAGTGCTTTTCTAGCGGGGCCCTCCTACGAGCAGTACTTC. Its protein product is CSAFLAGPSYEQYF.

This rearrangement joins TRBV12-3 or TRBV12-4 to TRBJ2-3; D unclear. The CDR3 spans 11 residues. V lost 6 bases and J lost 3, with 4 bases in between. The CDR3 DNA reads TGTGCCAGCAGGAGTACAGATACGCAGTATTTT. It specifies CASRSTDTQYF.

The chain is built from TRBV7-9 and TRBJ2-3; TRBD2 aligns across 8 bases. Losses at the gene ends were 4 bases for V and 2 bases for J; bases not matched to a gene: 8. There are 16 residues in the CDR3. Germline CDR1 reads SEHNR; CDR2 reads FQNEAQ (reference sequence). This chain's CDR3 is CASSSGTRLFTDTQYF. CDR3 nucleotides: TGTGCCAGCAGCTCCGGGACTAGATTATTCACAGATACGCAGTATTTT.

Worth noting for this clonotype: At one of its ends the junction is not consistent with the germline gene, which may arise from a read error. The rearrangement joins TRBV12-3 or TRBV12-4 to TRBJ2-5, with 9 bases identical to TRBD2. The CDR3 spans 15 residues. The CDR3 DNA is TGTGCCAGCAGATTAGCGGGGGAGGGGGGCAAGACCCAGTACTTC. It translates to CASRLAGEGGKTQYF.

In its sample, this clonotype was seen many times. This rearrangement joins TRBV7-2 to TRBJ2-5; no clear D. The V end lost 4 bases, the J end lost 5 bases, and 14 bases lay between the germline ends. This CDR3 region has 14 residues. Germline values: CDR1 SGHTA, CDR2 FQGNSA. CDR3 bases: TGTGCCAGCAGCTCCCCGGGCCGACCTGAGACCCAGTACTTC. This sequence encodes CASSSPGRPETQYF.

The genes are TRBV6-2 or TRBV6-3 and TRBJ2-3, with D uncertain. The CDR3 spans 12 residues. V lost 2 bases to trimming and J lost 2 bases, with 2 bases between them. Looked up from germline, CDR1 is MNHEY and CDR2 is SVGEGT. The DNA of the CDR3 is TGTGCCAGCAGTTACACCACAGATACGCAGTATTTT. Its translation: CASSYTTDTQYF.

On this clonotype itself: An end of the junction differs from the germline gene, which may be a read error. Here the CDR3 reads CAISEGQGGDSYEQYF. The DNA for the CDR3 is TGTGCCATCAGTGAGGGGCAGGGGGGGGACTCCTACGAGCAGTACTTC. The chain is built from TRBV6-1 and TRBJ2-7; perhaps D is TRBD1 or TRBD2 (7 bases each). The V gene's germline CDR1 is MNHNS and CDR2 SASEGT. CDR3 size: 16 residues.

In nucleotides, the CDR3 is TGTGCCAGCAGCCAAGGGGACAGGGGGTCCAACAATGAGCAGTTCTTC. Protein sequence: CASSQGDRGSNNEQFF. This sequence joins TRBV4-2 and TRBJ2-1; 11 nucleotides align to TRBD1. V shed 1 base, J shed 5 bases, and the junction held 4 bases outside the gene matches. Germline-derived CDR1 and CDR2 are LGHNA and YNFKEQ. The CDR3 runs 16 residues.

This chain uses TRBV12-3 or TRBV12-4 with TRBJ2-1, with D possibly being TRBD2 (7 bases). V was shortened by 8 bases and J by 2 bases, with 16 bases between the two germline ends. The CDR3 runs to 15 residues. This CDR3 is CASRAWEGAYNEQFF. The DNA for the CDR3 is TGTGCCAGCCGGGCTTGGGAGGGGGCCTACAATGAGCAGTTCTTC.

The rearrangement joins TRBV6-5 to TRBJ2-3; 14 nucleotides line up with TRBD2. Germline CDR1 reads MNHEY; CDR2 reads SVGAGI. J was trimmed by 9 bases and V by 5 bases; bases with no gene match: 7. The CDR3 totals 15 residues. This CDR3 is CASSTGTSGSPTQYF. The CDR3 bases are TGTGCCAGCAGTACAGGGACTAGCGGGAGTCCCACGCAGTATTTT.

CDR3 protein: CASSSQPLGNEQFF. CDR3 DNA: TGTGCCAGCAGCTCGCAACCTCTCGGGAATGAGCAGTTCTTC. This rearrangement joins TRBV7-2 to TRBJ2-1; D is ambiguous. The CDR3 spans 14 residues. The V and J ends lost 4 bases and 7 bases respectively, with 14 bases between them. The V gene's germline CDR1 is SGHTA and CDR2 FQGNSA.

The chain has TRBV29-1 and TRBJ2-7, with TRBD1 as a possible D gene (5 bases). Trimming stripped 4 bases from V and 2 bases from J, with 15 bases between. The germline V gene encodes CDR1 SQVTM and CDR2 ANQGSEA. The CDR3 totals 14 residues. Here the CDR3 reads CSVAEDTLTYEQYF. CDR3 nucleotide sequence: TGCAGCGTTGCCGAGGACACACTAACCTACGAGCAGTACTTC.

CDR3 DNA: TGTGCCAGCAGTTACTCTAGTTCTAGCGGGAGTTACGAGCAGTACTTC. Translated, it gives CASSYSSSSGSYEQYF. The chain couples TRBV6-2 or TRBV6-3 to TRBJ2-7, with TRBD2 identical over 10 bases. The trim removed 0 bases at V and 4 bases at J, leaving 6 bases unmatched. Germline CDR1 reads MNHEY; CDR2 reads SVGEGT. This CDR3 is 16 amino acids long.

The rearrangement links TRBV7-2 to TRBJ1-1; D is uncertain. CDR1 and CDR2 from the germline V gene are SGHTA and FQGNSA. Trimming removed 1 base at V and 0 bases at J, with 9 bases between. The CDR3 covers 15 residues. CDR3 DNA sequence: TGTGCCAGCAGCTTAGGGGCGACCATGAACACTGAAGCTTTCTTT. Its protein product is CASSLGATMNTEAFF.

This clonotype occurred a few times. The chain has TRBV28 and TRBJ1-1; the D gene is possibly TRBD1 (6 bases). Germline V CDR1 and CDR2: MDHEN, SYDVKM. Between the trimmed V and J ends, which lost 1 base and 9 bases, there was a span of 9 bases. The CDR3 has 12 amino acids. In DNA form, the CDR3 reads TGTGCCAGCAGTTTATTTCAGGGGAAAGCTTTCTTT. Protein: CASSLFQGKAFF.

A few counts support this clonotype. V and J are TRBV20-1 and TRBJ1-5; D gene unclear. The V gene lost 5 bases and the J gene lost 0 bases, with 17 bases spanning the gap. The germline CDR1 and CDR2 sequences are DFQATT and SNEGSKA (reference sequence). The CDR3 totals 16 residues. The CDR3 coding sequence is TGCAGTGCTCCTCCCCTAGGCACTTATAGCAATCAGCCCCAGCATTTT. Protein product: CSAPPLGTYSNQPQHF.

Only one count was recorded for this clonotype. This rearrangement joins TRBV28 to TRBJ1-1; D not certain. CDR1 MDHEN and CDR2 SYDVKM come from the germline V gene. This CDR3 has 11 amino acids. The V end lost 4 bases, the J end lost 11 bases, and 11 bases lay between the germline ends. Written as DNA, the CDR3 is TGTGCCAGCAGTTACTCCAGTACGGCTTTCTTT. It specifies CASSYSSTAFF.

V gene TRBV7-9 combines with J gene TRBJ2-7; D is possibly TRBD2 (6 bases). Germline-derived CDR1 and CDR2 are SEHNR and FQNEAQ (reference sequence). Between the trimmed V and J ends, which lost 5 bases and 7 bases, there was a span of 6 bases. The CDR3 length is 10 residues. CDR3 sequence: CASSGGEQYF. The CDR3 DNA reads as TGTGCCAGCAGCGGGGGGGAGCAGTACTTC.

The chain recombines TRBV20-1 with TRBJ2-7; the match to TRBD1 covers 7 bases. The CDR3 covers 14 residues. The V gene's germline CDR1 is DFQATT and CDR2 SNEGSKA (reference sequence). Trimming at V came to 5 bases and at J to 0 bases, leaving 7 bases not matched to a gene. CDR3 protein: CSAPDRVFSYEQYF. The CDR3 DNA is TGCAGTGCTCCTGACAGGGTGTTCTCCTACGAGCAGTACTTC.

As to this clonotype: Just one base apart from a much larger clone, this may be a read error. The genes are TRBV6-2 or TRBV6-3 and TRBJ2-1; 7 positions match TRBD2. The CDR3 extends over 11 amino acids. Germline V gives CDR1 MNHEY, CDR2 SVGEGT. The CDR3 spells CASTEGGPRAF. In DNA, the CDR3 is TGTGCCAGCACAGAGGGAGGGCCTAGGGCCTTC.

This rearrangement joins TRBV24-1 to TRBJ1-1; 10 nucleotides agree with TRBD1. Germline CDR1 and CDR2: KGHDR and SFDVKD. The CDR3 covers 15 residues. V gave up 2 bases and J gave up 3 bases; unmatched junction bases: 2. This CDR3 reads CATSDSGQGDTEAFF. DNA for the CDR3: TGTGCCACCAGTGATTCCGGACAGGGGGACACTGAAGCTTTCTTT.

This clonotype has a handful of counts. This chain connects TRBV27 to TRBJ2-7; 11 bases align to TRBD2. V lost 3 bases to trimming and J lost 6 bases; unmatched junction nucleotides: 7. This CDR3 region has 15 residues. Germline CDR1 reads MNHEY; CDR2 reads SMNVEV (reference sequence). For the CDR3, the DNA is TGTGCCAGCAGTTTTTTAGCGGGGGGGTCTCTCGAGCAGTACTTC. It translates to CASSFLAGGSLEQYF.

To note about this clonotype: The CDR3 carries no conserved terminal phenylalanine or tryptophan, so it likely arises from a read error. This sequence joins TRBV7-2 and TRBJ1-2; D may be TRBD1 (6 bases). The CDR3 has 13 amino acids. The V gene's germline CDR1 is SGHTA and CDR2 FQGNSA. Trimming removed 8 bases from V and 0 bases from J, with 10 bases in between. The CDR3 coding sequence is TGTGCCAGCGGGGGCACGACTAACTATGGCTACACCCTC. Encoded protein: CASGGTTNYGYTL.

The rearrangement uses TRBV20-1 and TRBJ2-2, with no clear D. The CDR3 loop spans 13 amino acids. V was shortened by 3 bases and J by 2 bases, with 7 bases between the two germline ends. CDR1 DFQATT and CDR2 SNEGSKA come from the germline V gene (reference sequence). The CDR3 coding sequence is TGCAGTGCTAGGAAAAGTAACACCGGGGAGCTGTTTTTT. Translation gives CSARKSNTGELFF.

In its sample, this clonotype was seen many times. The CDR3 protein is CASSRDGLSYGYTF. The CDR3, as DNA: TGTGCCAGCAGTAGAGACGGACTGAGCTATGGCTACACCTTC. The chain has TRBV27 and TRBJ1-2; D is unclear. The CDR3 spans 14 residues. The V and J ends lost 5 bases and 4 bases respectively, with 14 bases between them. Germline V gene data show CDR1 as MNHEY and CDR2 as SMNVEV (reference sequence).

The chain couples TRBV2 to TRBJ2-3; TRBD2 is a possible D gene (5 bases). V gave up 1 base and J gave up 3 bases, with 11 bases separating them. Germline-derived CDR1 and CDR2 are SNHLY and FYNNEI. The CDR3 has 15 amino acids. CDR3 protein: CASSEVGVGTDTQYF. The CDR3 bases are TGTGCCAGCAGTGAAGTGGGAGTTGGGACAGATACGCAGTATTTT.

V usage is TRBV4-2 and J usage is TRBJ1-2; the D is unclear. With 1 base removed from V and 2 bases from J, the gap between germline ends came to 5 bases. This CDR3 comprises 13 residues. The germline V gene encodes CDR1 LGHNA and CDR2 YNFKEQ. CDR3 sequence: CASSQGRNYGYTF. The CDR3 nucleotides read TGTGCCAGCAGCCAAGGGAGAAACTATGGCTACACCTTC.

This clonotype qualifies as medium-sized (0.01 to 0.1%). V usage is TRBV28 and J usage is TRBJ1-5; D gene ambiguous. This CDR3 contains 14 residues. Trimming took 5 bases from V and 4 from J, leaving 12 bases between them. Germline CDR1 reads MDHEN; CDR2 reads SYDVKM. CDR3 coding DNA: TGTGCCAGCAGTAGGAATACAGAAAATCAGCCCCAGCATTTT. This encodes CASSRNTENQPQHF.